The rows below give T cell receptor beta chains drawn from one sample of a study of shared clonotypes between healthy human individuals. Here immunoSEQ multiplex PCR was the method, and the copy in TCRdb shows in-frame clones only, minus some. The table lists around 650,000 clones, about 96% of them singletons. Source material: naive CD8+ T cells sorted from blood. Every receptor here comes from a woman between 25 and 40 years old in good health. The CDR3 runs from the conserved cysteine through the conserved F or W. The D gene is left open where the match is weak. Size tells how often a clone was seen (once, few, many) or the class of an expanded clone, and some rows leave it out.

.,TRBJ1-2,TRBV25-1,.,CATSTVAHYGYTF,TGTGCCACCAGCACCGTAGCCCACTATGGCTACACCTTC
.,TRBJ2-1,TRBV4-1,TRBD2,CASSPGTSGRGGEQFF,TGCGCCAGCAGCCCTGGGACTAGCGGGAGAGGGGGTGAGCAGTTCTTC
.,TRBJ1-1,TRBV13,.,CASSLGLSQANTEAFF,TGTGCCAGCAGCTTAGGCCTCTCACAGGCGAACACTGAAGCTTTCTTT
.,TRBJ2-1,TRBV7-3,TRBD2,CASSLIAGGYNEQFF,TGTGCCAGCAGCTTAATTGCGGGGGGTTACAATGAGCAGTTCTTC
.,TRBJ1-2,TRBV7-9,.,CASSLGTRYGYTF,TGTGCCAGCAGCCTGGGGACGAGGTATGGCTACACCTTC
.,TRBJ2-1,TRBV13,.,CASSLRWVSGNEQFF,TGTGCCAGCAGCTTAAGATGGGTGTCGGGCAATGAGCAGTTCTTC
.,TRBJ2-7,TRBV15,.,CATSRDPTSTSYEQYF,TGTGCCACCAGCAGAGACCCGACTAGTACCTCCTACGAGCAGTACTTC
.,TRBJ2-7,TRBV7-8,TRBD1,CASSFTGTGIYEQYF,TGTGCCAGCAGCTTCACCGGGACAGGGATCTACGAGCAGTACTTC
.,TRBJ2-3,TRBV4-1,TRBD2,CASSRLAGLVGVTQYF,TGCGCCAGCAGCCGGCTAGCGGGATTAGTTGGAGTTACGCAGTATTTT
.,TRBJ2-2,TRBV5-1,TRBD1,CASSSQGWATGELFF,TGCGCCAGCAGCTCACAGGGGTGGGCTACCGGGGAGCTGTTTTTT
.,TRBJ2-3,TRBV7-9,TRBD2,CASSFPSGRTDTQYF,TGTGCCAGCAGCTTTCCCAGCGGGAGGACAGATACGCAGTATTTT
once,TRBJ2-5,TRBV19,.,CASSAGAGIPETQYF,TGTGCCAGTAGTGCAGGAGCGGGTATTCCGGAGACCCAGTACTTC
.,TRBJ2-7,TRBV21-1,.,CASRTTAINYEQYF,TGTGCCAGCAGGACCACAGCGATCAACTACGAGCAGTACTTC
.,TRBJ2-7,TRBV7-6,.,CASSQLRQATSYEQYF,TGTGCCAGCAGCCAACTCCGGCAGGCTACTTCCTACGAGCAGTACTTC
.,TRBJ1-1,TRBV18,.,CAIITRGHQNTEAFF,TGTGCCATCATCACCCGGGGACATCAGAACACTGAAGCTTTCTTT
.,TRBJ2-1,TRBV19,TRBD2,CASSIWTSGSSKGYNEQFF,TGTGCCAGTAGTATTTGGACTAGCGGGAGCTCTAAGGGGTACAATGAGCAGTTCTTC
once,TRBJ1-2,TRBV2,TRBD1,CASSPAGGFGYTF,TGTGCCAGCAGCCCGGCAGGGGGCTTTGGCTACACCTTC
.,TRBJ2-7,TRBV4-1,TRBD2,CASSQSRVGLAGGEQYF,TGCGCCAGCAGCCAATCCCGGGTGGGACTAGCGGGAGGCGAGCAGTACTTC
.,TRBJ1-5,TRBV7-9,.,CASSLGPRGESNQPQHF,TGTGCCAGCAGCTTAGGGCCCCGGGGAGAGAGCAATCAGCCCCAGCATTTT
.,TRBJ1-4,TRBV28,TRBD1,CASSPRDRAIFNEKLFF,TGTGCCAGCAGCCCCCGGGACAGGGCGATCTTTAATGAAAAACTGTTTTTT
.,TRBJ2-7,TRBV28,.,CASSPTLGRYEQYF,TGTGCCAGCAGCCCCACACTAGGTCGCTACGAGCAGTACTTC
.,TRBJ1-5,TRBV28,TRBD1,CASSPTGAKPQHF,TGTGCCAGCAGCCCGACAGGGGCAAAGCCCCAGCATTTT
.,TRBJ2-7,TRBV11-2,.,CASSLELQGGEQYF,TGTGCCAGCAGCTTAGAGTTACAGGGCGGCGAGCAGTACTTC
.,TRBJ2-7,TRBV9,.,CASSVDAGSSYEQYF,TGTGCCAGCAGCGTAGATGCGGGGAGCTCCTACGAGCAGTACTTC
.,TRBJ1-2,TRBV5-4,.,CASSLVPGENYGYTF,TGTGCCAGCAGCTTGGTACCAGGGGAGAACTATGGCTACACCTTC
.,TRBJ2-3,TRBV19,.,CASIDPEVPDTQYF,TGTGCCAGTATAGACCCGGAGGTCCCAGATACGCAGTATTTT
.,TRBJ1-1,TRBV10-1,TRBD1,CASSENRGPTEAFF,TGCGCCAGCAGTGAGAACAGGGGGCCGACTGAAGCTTTCTTT
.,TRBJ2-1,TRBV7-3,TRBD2,CASRVAGTQNEQFF,TGTGCCAGCAGGGTAGCGGGAACCCAGAATGAGCAGTTCTTC
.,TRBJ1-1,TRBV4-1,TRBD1,CASSQVVMGQGYEAFF,TGCGCCAGCAGCCAAGTAGTTATGGGACAGGGCTATGAAGCTTTCTTT
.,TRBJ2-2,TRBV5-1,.,CASMDANTGELFF,TGCGCCAGCATGGATGCGAACACCGGGGAGCTGTTTTTT
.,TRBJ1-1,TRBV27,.,CASSPGLGMNTEAFF,TGTGCCAGCAGTCCTGGTTTGGGCATGAACACTGAAGCTTTCTTT
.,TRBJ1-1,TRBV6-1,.,CASSETPADTEAFF,TGTGCCAGCAGCGAGACGCCCGCGGACACTGAAGCTTTCTTT
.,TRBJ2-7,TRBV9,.,CASTDDTDSYEQYF,TGTGCCAGCACCGACGACACGGACAGTTACGAGCAGTACTTC
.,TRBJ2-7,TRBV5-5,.,CASSLSRTYEQYF,TGTGCCAGCAGCTTAAGTCGGACCTACGAGCAGTACTTC
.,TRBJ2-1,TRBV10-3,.,CAISESPPEQFF,TGTGCCATCAGTGAGTCTCCCCCTGAGCAGTTCTTC
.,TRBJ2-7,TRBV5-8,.,CASSRQSSYEQYF,TGTGCCAGCAGCCGTCAGAGCTCCTACGAGCAGTACTTC
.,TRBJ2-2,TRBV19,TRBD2,CASIIAGGTGELFF,TGTGCCAGTATAATCGCGGGAGGAACCGGGGAGCTGTTTTTT
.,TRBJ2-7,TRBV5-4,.,CASSFPTDYEQYF,TGTGCCAGCAGCTTCCCGACTGACTACGAGCAGTACTTC
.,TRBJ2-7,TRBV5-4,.,CASSNFDNSYEQYF,TGTGCCAGCAGCAACTTCGACAACTCCTACGAGCAGTACTTC
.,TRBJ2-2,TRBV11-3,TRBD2,CASSENSGTSGRATGELFF,TGTGCCAGCAGCGAAAATTCCGGGACTAGCGGGAGGGCGACCGGGGAGCTGTTTTTT
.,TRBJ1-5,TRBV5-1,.,CASSLEMGGSSPQHF,TGCGCCAGCAGCTTGGAGATGGGGGGCTCCAGCCCCCAGCATTTT
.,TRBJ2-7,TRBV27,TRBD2,CASSLDTSGIYEQYF,TGTGCCAGCAGTTTAGACACTAGCGGAATCTACGAGCAGTACTTC
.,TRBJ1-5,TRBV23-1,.,CASSHSGAGNQPQHF,TGCGCCAGCAGTCATTCCGGGGCTGGCAATCAGCCCCAGCATTTT
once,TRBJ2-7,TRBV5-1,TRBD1,CASSLSQGIAYEQYF,TGCGCCAGCAGCTTGTCACAGGGGATCGCCTACGAGCAGTACTTC
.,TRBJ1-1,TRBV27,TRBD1,CASSMGQAMNTEAFF,TGTGCCAGCAGTATGGGACAGGCGATGAACACTGAAGCTTTCTTT
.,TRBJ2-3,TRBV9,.,CASSPNRGPSTDTQYF,TGTGCCAGCAGCCCCAACCGGGGTCCTAGCACAGATACGCAGTATTTT
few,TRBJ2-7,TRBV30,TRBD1,CAWRAPGQPTYEQYF,TGTGCCTGGAGGGCCCCGGGACAGCCCACCTACGAGCAGTACTTC
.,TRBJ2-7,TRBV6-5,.,CASSPFGEQYF,TGTGCCAGCAGTCCTTTCGGCGAGCAGTACTTC
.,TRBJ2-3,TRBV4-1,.,CASSQTLSPDTQYF,TGCGCCAGCAGCCAAACGCTATCCCCAGATACGCAGTATTTT
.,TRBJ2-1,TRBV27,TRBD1,CASSVDRVWSNEQFF,TGTGCCAGCAGTGTAGACAGGGTTTGGAGCAATGAGCAGTTCTTC
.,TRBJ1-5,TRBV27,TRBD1,CASSHRGRGQPQHF,TGTGCCAGCAGCCACAGGGGGCGCGGTCAGCCCCAGCATTTT
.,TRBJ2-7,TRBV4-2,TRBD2,CASSQDLGTSAYEQYF,TGTGCCAGCAGCCAAGATCTCGGGACTAGCGCCTACGAGCAGTACTTC
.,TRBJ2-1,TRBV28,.,CASSHGNEQFF,TGTGCCAGCAGTCACGGCAATGAGCAGTTCTTC
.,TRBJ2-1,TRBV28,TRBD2,CASSLWGTSAYNEQFF,TGTGCCAGCAGTTTATGGGGGACTAGCGCCTACAATGAGCAGTTCTTC
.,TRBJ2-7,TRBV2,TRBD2,CASTGLAGESQRSYEQYF,TGTGCCAGCACGGGACTAGCGGGAGAATCACAGAGGTCCTACGAGCAGTACTTC
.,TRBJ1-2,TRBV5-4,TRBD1,CASSLAGTGGGYTF,TGTGCCAGCAGCCTAGCCGGGACAGGCGGCGGCTACACCTTC
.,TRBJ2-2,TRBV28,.,CASSLYGTWELFF,TGTGCCAGCAGTCTTTATGGCACCTGGGAGCTGTTTTTT